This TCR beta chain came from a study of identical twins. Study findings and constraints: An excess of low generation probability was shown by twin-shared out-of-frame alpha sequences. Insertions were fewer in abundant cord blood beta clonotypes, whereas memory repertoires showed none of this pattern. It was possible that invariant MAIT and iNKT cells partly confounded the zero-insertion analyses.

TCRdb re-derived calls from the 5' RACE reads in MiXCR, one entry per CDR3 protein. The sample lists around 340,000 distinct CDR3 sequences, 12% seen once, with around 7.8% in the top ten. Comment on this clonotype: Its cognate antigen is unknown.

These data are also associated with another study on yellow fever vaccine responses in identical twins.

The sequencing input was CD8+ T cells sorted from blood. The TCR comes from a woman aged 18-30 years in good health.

The CDR3 DNA reads as TGCAGCGTTGAAGGGGTGAATCAAGAGACCCAGTACTTC. Translation gives CSVEGVNQETQYF. The chain links TRBV29-1 to TRBJ2-5; D unclear. CDR1 is SQVTM, CDR2 ANQGSEA, per germline. This CDR3 comprises 13 residues. The V gene lost 1 base and the J gene lost 2 bases, with 8 bases spanning the gap.